Shown below are 2 T cell receptor beta chains from a single sample sequenced in a study of metastatic and nonmetastatic thyroid tumors. Via MiXCR, TCRdb re-called the PCR reads. This sample has over 45,000 clones, with around 20% found just once. Prior to thyroid surgery, none of the patients had received any treatment. The sequenced sample was blood. These receptors were obtained from a male donor with papillary thyroid cancer or a benign thyroid nodule (not recorded which). Some clones in this sample may be carry-over from other donors' samples.

This clone occurred many times. The chain couples TRBV27 to TRBJ2-3; a possible D gene is TRBD2 (5 bases). This CDR3 is 14 amino acids long. Trimming took 5 bases from V and 4 from J, leaving 13 bases between them. Germline V gives CDR1 MNHEY, CDR2 SMNVEV (reference sequence). The CDR3 protein is CASSLRLTSDTQYF. Written as DNA, the CDR3 is TGTGCCAGCAGTCTCCGACTAACCTCAGATACGCAGTATTTT.

This clone was observed a handful of times. The chain links TRBV6-1 to TRBJ2-7; 8 nucleotides match TRBD1. The CDR3 length is 16 residues. Germline V gene lookup returns CDR1 MNHNS and CDR2 SASEGT. V was clipped by 3 bases and J by 0 bases; unmatched bases: 7. CDR3 coding DNA: TGTGCCAGCAGTGATCTACCGGACAGGGCCTCCTACGAGCAGTACTTC. Translated: CASSDLPDRASYEQYF.